This is a list of T cell receptor beta chains from one sample in a study of lymphopenia after photon versus proton radiotherapy. This table comes from immunoSEQ multiplex PCR, and its TCRdb copy is limited to in-frame clones, with some not included. In the table there are more than 70,000 clones, more than 70% of which are singletons. The sequencing here drew on peripheral blood, taken from a patient treated with proton-based radiotherapy. All receptors come from a man in his 60s with pancreatic cancer. Each CDR3 is given with its conserved first and last residue. D genes are given only for firm matches. Size tells how often a clone was seen (once, few, many) or the class of an expanded clone, and some rows leave it out.

abundance	v_gene	d_gene	j_gene	CDR3aa	CDR3nt
.	TRBV6-1	.	TRBJ1-2	CASSEVGRQGRYGYTF	TGTGCCAGCAGTGAAGTGGGTAGGCAGGGCCGATATGGCTACACCTTC
.	TRBV5-4	.	TRBJ1-1	CASSFGQGITEAFF	TGTGCCAGCAGCTTCGGCCAGGGAATCACTGAAGCTTTCTTT
.	TRBV10-3	TRBD2	TRBJ2-7	CAISEREAMSYEQYF	TGTGCCATCAGTGAGCGGGAGGCGATGTCCTACGAGCAGTACTTC
.	TRBV5-1	.	TRBJ2-7	CASSLAGQQYF	TGCGCCAGCAGCTTGGCCGGACAGCAGTACTTC
once	TRBV27	TRBD2	TRBJ2-1	CASSLGTSGSDEQFF	TGTGCCAGCAGTCTCGGGACTAGCGGGAGTGATGAGCAGTTCTTC
.	TRBV5-5	TRBD1	TRBJ2-3	CASSLQGAQDTQYF	TGTGCCAGCAGCTTACAGGGGGCGCAAGATACGCAGTATTTT
.	TRBV5-5	TRBD1	TRBJ2-5	CASSSDRGETQYF	TGTGCCAGCAGCTCCGACAGGGGAGAGACCCAGTACTTC
.	TRBV18	.	TRBJ1-3	CASSPTDGALAIYF	TGTGCCAGCTCACCGACGGACGGGGCGTTGGCCATATATTTT
.	TRBV29-1	.	TRBJ2-5	CSVEVGDSKTQYF	TGCAGCGTTGAAGTCGGGGATTCAAAGACCCAGTACTTC
.	TRBV4-2	TRBD1	TRBJ1-1	CASSRQGGTEAFF	TGTGCCAGCAGCCGACAGGGGGGCACTGAAGCTTTCTTT
.	TRBV7-3	.	TRBJ2-2	CASSLIPSTGELFF	TGTGCCAGCAGCTTAATCCCGAGCACCGGGGAGCTGTTTTTT
.	TRBV6-1	TRBD2	TRBJ2-2	CASSKVLAGAGELFF	TGTGCCAGCAGTAAGGTACTAGCGGGAGCCGGGGAGCTGTTTTTT
.	TRBV27	.	TRBJ2-2	CASSPTRIYTGELFF	TGTGCCAGCAGCCCAACTAGAATCTACACCGGGGAGCTGTTTTTT
.	TRBV19	.	TRBJ2-5	CASRQGETQYF	TGTGCCAGTAGACAGGGAGAGACCCAGTACTTC
.	TRBV5-1	.	TRBJ1-2	CASSLAFRTENYGYTF	TGCGCCAGCAGCTTGGCCTTTCGGACGGAGAACTATGGCTACACCTTC
.	TRBV20-1	.	TRBJ1-2	CSAKIREGYTF	TGCAGTGCTAAGATCAGGGAGGGCTACACCTTC
.	TRBV5-6	TRBD1	TRBJ2-7	CASSSSTGQAYEQYF	TGTGCCAGCAGCTCCTCTACGGGACAGGCCTACGAGCAGTACTTC
.	TRBV6-1	TRBD1	TRBJ1-2	CASSEAARGLYGYTF	TGTGCCAGCAGTGAAGCGGCCAGGGGGCTTTATGGCTACACCTTC
.	TRBV18	TRBD1	TRBJ2-1	CASSPKGGINNEQFF	TGTGCCAGCTCACCAAAAGGGGGCATCAACAATGAGCAGTTCTTC
.	TRBV30	TRBD1	TRBJ1-2	CAWNPGTGGGGTF	TGTGCCTGGAATCCCGGGACAGGGGGCGGGGGCACCTTC
.	TRBV19	.	TRBJ2-1	CASSARGGVSYNEQFF	TGTGCCAGTAGCGCCAGGGGGGGGGTATCCTACAATGAGCAGTTCTTC
.	TRBV6-6	TRBD1	TRBJ1-2	CASSTGTVTFYGYTF	TGTGCCAGCAGTACGGGGACAGTAACCTTCTATGGCTACACCTTC
.	TRBV15	.	TRBJ2-4	CATSRDAAGITVAKNIQYF	TGTGCCACCAGCAGAGATGCCGCGGGAATTACGGTAGCCAAAAACATTCAGTACTTC
.	TRBV5-1	.	TRBJ1-5	CASSLGGGDNQPQHF	TGCGCCAGCAGCTTGGGGGGAGGAGACAATCAGCCCCAGCATTTT
.	TRBV29-1	.	TRBJ2-5	CSVLVRETQYF	TGCAGCGTTCTTGTGAGAGAGACCCAGTACTTC
.	TRBV6-5	.	TRBJ2-7	CASSYPGVSIYEQYF	TGTGCCAGCAGTTATCCGGGAGTTTCCATCTACGAGCAGTACTTC
.	TRBV19	.	TRBJ2-3	CASSGTSLTDTQYF	TGTGCCAGTAGCGGGACTTCTCTCACAGATACGCAGTATTTT
.	TRBV6-5	.	TRBJ1-1	CASSYSNRGRAEAFF	TGTGCCAGCAGTTACTCGAATAGGGGTAGAGCTGAAGCTTTCTTT
.	TRBV7-3	TRBD1	TRBJ2-2	CASSRTGAGELFF	TGTGCCAGCAGCAGAACAGGGGCCGGGGAGCTGTTTTTT
.	TRBV6-5	.	TRBJ1-1	CASSAYRKPNTEAFF	TGTGCCAGCAGTGCCTACAGAAAGCCGAACACTGAAGCTTTCTTT
.	TRBV29-1	.	TRBJ2-3	CSVGTDTQYF	TGCAGCGTTGGCACAGATACGCAGTATTTT
.	TRBV14	.	TRBJ2-1	CASSQQPAGLIGGEQFF	TGTGCCAGCAGCCAACAACCTGCGGGATTGATTGGGGGTGAGCAGTTCTTC
.	TRBV19	.	TRBJ2-1	CASSTGPQSSYNEQFF	TGTGCCAGTAGTACCGGGCCCCAAAGCTCCTACAATGAGCAGTTCTTC
.	TRBV19	.	TRBJ2-3	CASSIGGVITDTQYF	TGTGCCAGTAGTATCGGCGGGGTAATCACAGATACGCAGTATTTT
once	TRBV19	.	TRBJ2-5	CASRFGETQYF	TGTGCCAGTAGGTTTGGAGAGACCCAGTACTTC
once	TRBV6-6	.	TRBJ2-3	CASSYGGLSTDTQYF	TGTGCCAGCAGTTACGGTGGGCTGAGCACAGATACGCAGTATTTT
.	TRBV2	.	TRBJ2-1	CASSYRTSYNEQFF	TGTGCCAGCAGTTATCGGACTTCGTACAATGAGCAGTTCTTC
.	TRBV6-1	.	TRBJ2-7	CASSGLNALSYEQYF	TGTGCCAGCAGTGGCCTGAATGCCCTATCCTACGAGCAGTACTTC
few	TRBV30	.	TRBJ2-1	CAWSVSGSSYNEQFF	TGTGCCTGGAGTGTATCTGGGAGCTCCTACAATGAGCAGTTCTTC
.	TRBV11-3	TRBD1	TRBJ2-7	CASSLFSWTGDIYEQYF	TGTGCCAGCAGCTTATTCTCGTGGACAGGGGACATCTACGAGCAGTACTTC
once	TRBV27	TRBD2	TRBJ2-4	CASTEPRREGRIKNIQYF	TGTGCCAGCACTGAACCGAGGCGGGAGGGCCGAATCAAAAACATTCAGTACTTC
.	TRBV4-1	.	TRBJ1-2	CASSKTDVFGYTF	TGCGCCAGCAGCAAGACCGACGTTTTTGGCTACACCTTC
once	TRBV10-3	.	TRBJ2-3	CASSIGDTSTDTQYF	TGTGCCAGCTCTATCGGGGACACAAGCACAGATACGCAGTATTTT
.	TRBV9	.	TRBJ2-3	CASSVGGAGLTDTQYF	TGTGCCAGCAGCGTAGGAGGGGCGGGCCTCACAGATACGCAGTATTTT
few	TRBV29-1	TRBD1	TRBJ1-1	CSVRTGGETEAFF	TGCAGCGTCCGTACAGGGGGCGAAACTGAAGCTTTCTTT
.	TRBV7-9	.	TRBJ2-7	CASSFHPDPTYEQYF	TGTGCCAGCAGCTTCCACCCAGATCCCACCTACGAGCAGTACTTC
.	TRBV28	.	TRBJ1-1	CASSLQLHEAFF	TGTGCCAGCAGTTTACAGCTGCATGAAGCTTTCTTT